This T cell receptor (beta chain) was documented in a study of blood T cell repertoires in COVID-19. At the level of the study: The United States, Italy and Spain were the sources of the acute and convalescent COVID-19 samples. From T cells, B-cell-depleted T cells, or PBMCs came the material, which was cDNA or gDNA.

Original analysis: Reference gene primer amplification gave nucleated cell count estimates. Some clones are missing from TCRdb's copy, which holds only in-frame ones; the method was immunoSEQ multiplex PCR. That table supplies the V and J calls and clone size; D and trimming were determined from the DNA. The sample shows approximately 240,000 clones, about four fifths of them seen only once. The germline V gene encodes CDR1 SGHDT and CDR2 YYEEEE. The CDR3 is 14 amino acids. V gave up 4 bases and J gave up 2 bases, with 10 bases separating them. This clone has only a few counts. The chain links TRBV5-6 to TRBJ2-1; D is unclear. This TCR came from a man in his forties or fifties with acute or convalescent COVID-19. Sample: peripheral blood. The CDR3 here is CASSITHAYNEQFF. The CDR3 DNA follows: TGTGCCAGCAGCATAACACACGCCTACAATGAGCAGTTCTTC.